This T cell receptor beta chain was observed in a study of PD-1 blockade in classical Hodgkin lymphoma. Documented time point: cycle 4 day 1 (C4D1), after about 6 weeks of nivolumab. All patients relapsed after autologous stem cell transplantation, and brentuximab vedotin exposure varied. CDR3 length: 15 amino acids. V lost 3 bases to trimming and J lost 5 bases; unmatched junction nucleotides: 7. Germline CDR1 reads SGHRS; CDR2 reads YFSETQ. Sequencing used immunoSEQ multiplex PCR; TCRdb keeps in-frame clones, though not all of them. The table lists around 20,000 clones, 60% to 80% of them singletons, with under 25% in the top ten.

The material sequenced was peripheral blood mononuclear cells (PBMCs), taken before the fourth cycle of nivolumab. The receptor was isolated from a human donor with classical Hodgkin lymphoma. The V gene is TRBV5-1, the J gene TRBJ2-2; 7 bases agree with TRBD1. This chain's CDR3 is CASSYGQDKTGELFF. CDR3 in DNA: TGCGCCAGCAGCTACGGACAGGATAAGACCGGGGAGCTGTTTTTT.